This T cell receptor beta chain originates from a study of early T cells in non-severe SARS-CoV-2 infection. Study-level information: Chains from this unsorted whole-blood bulk RNA could not be paired.

Study conclusions and caveats: Anti-spike CD8 responses were favored in VDJdb matching, and private and CD4 specificities were missed.

Each cDNA molecule carried a unique molecular identifier. TCRdb recomputed calls from the 5' RACE reads with MiXCR, one row per CDR3 protein. The sample holds roughly 17,000 distinct CDR3 sequences, around 5.1% seen once. This clonotype occurred many times. Its antigen is currently unknown. Per the germline V gene, CDR1 is MNHEY and CDR2 is SMNVEV (reference sequence). Trimming left V 5 bases short and J 0 bases short, with 14 bases between. The CDR3 is 17 amino acids. This receptor was identified in an adult who was a healthcare worker with PCR-confirmed SARS-CoV-2 infection or an uninfected control (not recorded which). The sample was whole blood. The chain combines TRBV27 with TRBJ2-6; D unclear. The CDR3 reads CASSTGGRHSGANVLTF. As DNA, the CDR3 is TGTGCCAGCAGTACGGGTGGTCGGCACTCTGGGGCCAACGTCCTGACTTTC.